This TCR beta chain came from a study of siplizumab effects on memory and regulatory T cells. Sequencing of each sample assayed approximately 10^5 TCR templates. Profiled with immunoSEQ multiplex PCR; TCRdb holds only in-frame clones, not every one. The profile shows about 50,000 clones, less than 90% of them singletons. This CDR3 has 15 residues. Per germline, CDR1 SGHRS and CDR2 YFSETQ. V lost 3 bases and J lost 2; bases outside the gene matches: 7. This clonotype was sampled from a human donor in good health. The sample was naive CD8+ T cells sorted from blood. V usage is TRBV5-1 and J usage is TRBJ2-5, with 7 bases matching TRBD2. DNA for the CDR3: TGCGCCAGCAGCTACATTGCGGGGGTTCAAGAGACCCAGTACTTC. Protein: CASSYIAGVQETQYF.